Included here is one TCR beta chain sequence, with context. This clone has only a few counts. Its cognate antigen has yet to be identified. No base-level quality is on record; no much larger clone is a single base apart. Another Seattle source contributed samples from volunteer blood donors who had recovered from COVID-19. Each collaborating institution followed its own protocols to collect whole blood in K2EDTA tubes. For TCRbeta analysis, collaborator samples were shipped as frozen whole blood, as isolated PBMCs, or as DNA extracted from either sample type. The sample is drawn from a study of blood T cell repertoires in COVID-19 (dated by TCRdb to about 2020). Context from the whole study: Collaborator samples came from the United States, Italy and Spain and covered acute and convalescent phases of COVID-19. The prospective study material was composed of cDNA or gDNA derived from T cells, B-cell-depleted T cells, or PBMCs. The sample metadata nearly always contained a de-identified subject ID, COVID-19 status, age in years and sex. The samples were drawn from two sources: the first 160 participants of the ongoing ImmuneRACE study, and 950 to 1,500 subjects contributed by 6 global collaborators. The dataset comprised deeply sampled blood TCRbeta repertoires from subjects exposed to, actively infected with, or recovered from COVID-19. Where available, HLA class I and class II types were obtained from metadata supplied by the sample provider rather than from assay-based typing. The repertoires were released in a freely available public database intended as a resource for research on the immune response to SARS-CoV-2. Study-wide conclusions, independent of this receptor: Clinical and demographic metadata were provided uncurated, with the amount varying by source and participant.

The immunoSEQ Assay, a bias-controlled multiplex PCR, was used to amplify TCRbeta CDR3 regions from genomic DNA. In the authors' own workflow: The number of nucleated cells in each sample was estimated from the amplification of reference gene primers within the assay. To quantify the absolute abundance of each unique TCRbeta CDR3 rearrangement, sequence reads were collapsed and filtered. Productive Simpson clonality was computed per sample as the square root of Simpson's diversity index over productive rearrangements. What TCRdb holds here is the immuneACCESS table cut down to in-frame rearrangements. Part of the clones is not present; checked against another copy, under half of the missing clones reflect an unresolved V gene, and the others are unexplained. V and J calls and clone size are those listed in that table; D and trimming were worked out from the DNA. The sample data list some 200,000 clones, and roughly 84% of these were observed just once. 1.2% to 1.5% of the sample comes from the top ten.

The material sequenced was peripheral blood. The clonotype was recovered from a middle-aged woman who had recovered from COVID-19.

The nucleotide sequence reads as follows: TGTGCCAGTAGTAGACGGACAGGACAAGAGACCCAGTACTTC. It is translated as CASSRRTGQETQYF. Recombination connected TRBV19 to TRBJ2-5, with 7 middle bases fitting TRBD1. Trimming takes 4 bases off V and 2 bases off J; junction bases not matched to a gene: 4. From the cysteine up to the phenylalanine, the CDR3 has a length of 14 residues. CDR3 DNA only is kept here, 42 bases in frame from base 1. For CDR1 and CDR2, the germline V gene (reference sequence) lists LNHDA and SQIVND.